This entry lists 18 T cell receptor beta chains sequenced from one sample in a study of post-analysis software for immune sequencing data. Findings and limits, study-wide: Five or six TRBV segments, TRBV5-6, TRBV5-1 and TRBV20-1 among them, were found more frequent in patients than controls.

These receptors' antigens are unknown. Each TCR beta cDNA library carried unique molecular identifiers. TCRdb redid the calling of the PCR reads with MiXCR, one entry per CDR3 protein. The sample records about 760,000 distinct CDR3 sequences, 30% being singletons. What was sequenced was blood. All receptors derive from a girl aged 10 to 17 with multiple sclerosis.

There are a few counts of this clonotype. V usage is TRBV7-9 and J usage is TRBJ2-7, with 11 bases aligning to TRBD1. Germline CDR1 reads SEHNR; CDR2 reads FQNEAQ (reference sequence). CDR3 length equals 14 residues. V shed 5 bases, J shed 5 bases, and the junction held 5 bases outside the gene matches. Here the CDR3 reads CASSKGQGVHEQYF. CDR3 nucleotides: TGTGCCAGCAGCAAGGGACAGGGGGTCCACGAGCAGTACTTC.

The genes are TRBV20-1 and TRBJ1-2; perhaps TRBD1 as D (5 bases). Between the trimmed V and J ends, which lost 3 bases and 1 base, there was a span of 12 bases. The CDR3 contains 14 residues. From germline, CDR1 is DFQATT and CDR2 SNEGSKA (reference sequence). CDR3 nucleotide sequence: TGCAGTGCTAGTGGGGGAACCTTTAACTATGGCTACACCTTC. It is translated as CSASGGTFNYGYTF.

This clonotype was found a few times. The V call is TRBV2, the J call TRBJ1-2; no clear D. The CDR3 has 11 residues. Trimming removed 9 bases at V and 2 bases at J, with 7 bases between. Germline CDR1 SNHLY, CDR2 FYNNEI. CDR3 in DNA: TGTGCCAGGGCCGGGAACTATGGCTACACCTTC. Translation: CARAGNYGYTF.

V gene TRBV7-9 combines with J gene TRBJ2-2; D is possibly TRBD1 or TRBD2 (5 bases each). Trimming left V 5 bases short and J 6 bases short, with 13 bases between. CDR3 length: 14 amino acids. Per the germline V gene, CDR1 is SEHNR and CDR2 is FQNEAQ (reference sequence). DNA of the CDR3: TGTGCCAGCAGCCAGCGGTTGGGGGCCGGGGAGCTGTTTTTT. It specifies CASSQRLGAGELFF.

Regarding this clonotype: The junction and the germline gene differ at one end; a read error may be behind it. V gene TRBV7-8 combines with J gene TRBJ2-7, with a weak D call TRBD2 (6 bases). Germline V gene lookup returns CDR1 SGHVS and CDR2 FQNEAQ. This CDR3 is 14 amino acids long. The CDR3, as DNA: TGTGCCAGCAGCTTATCGGGGGACTCGTACGAGCAGTCCTTC. Encoded protein: CASSLSGDSYEQSF.

The V call is TRBV27, the J call TRBJ2-1; perhaps D is TRBD1 or TRBD2 (5 bases each). V dropped 8 bases and J dropped 6 bases, with 11 bases sitting between them. CDR3 length: 12 residues. CDR1 is MNHEY and CDR2 is SMNVEV in the germline V gene (reference sequence). The CDR3 sequence is CASGRGVNEQFF. In DNA form, the CDR3 reads TGTGCCAGCGGGAGAGGGGTCAATGAGCAGTTCTTC.

The V gene is TRBV27, the J gene TRBJ1-4; D unresolved. V was trimmed by 5 bases and J by 8 bases, leaving 15 bases between them. This CDR3 comprises 14 residues. Germline V gene lookup returns CDR1 MNHEY and CDR2 SMNVEV (reference sequence). CDR3 DNA: TGTGCCAGCAGTCTGCTCGGGGTTGGGGAAAAACTGTTTTTT. This gives the protein CASSLLGVGEKLFF. The whole variable domain, remainder taken from reference TRBV27 and TRBJ1-4, is EAQVTQNPRYLITVTGKKLTVTCSQNMNHEYMSWYRQDPGLGLRQIYYSMNVEVTDKGDVPEGYKVSRKEKRNFPLILESPSPNQTSLYFCASSLLGVGEKLFFGSGTQLSVL.

The gene calls are TRBV6-6 and TRBJ1-2; D uncertain. Germline-derived CDR1 and CDR2 are MNHNY and SVGAGI (reference sequence). Trimming took off 6 bases at V and 2 bases at J, with 13 bases between the two ends. The CDR3 has 14 amino acids. The DNA of the CDR3 is TGTGCCAGCAGACCCGACCCGGCGAACTATGGCTACACCTTC. It is translated as CASRPDPANYGYTF.

This chain joins TRBV5-1 and TRBJ2-5, with D maybe TRBD1 (6 bases). Germline V gene data show CDR1 as SGHRS and CDR2 as YFSETQ. The CDR3 contains 15 residues. V lost 0 bases to trimming and J lost 4 bases, with 13 bases between them. CDR3 protein: CASSLAGPTGETQYF. Written as DNA, the CDR3 is TGCGCCAGCAGCTTGGCGGGGCCGACAGGAGAGACCCAGTACTTC.

As regards this clonotype: Sequence at one end of the junction differs from germline and may be a read error. The rearrangement joins TRBV5-1 to TRBJ2-7; D not resolved. The DNA end lines up better with TRBJ2-5; the J call may be wrong. Germline V gene lookup returns CDR1 SGHRS and CDR2 YFSETQ. This CDR3 is built from 15 residues. The CDR3: CVSSLVDPTEETQYF. As DNA, the CDR3 is TGCGTCAGCAGCTTGGTGGACCCCACGGAGGAGACCCAGTACTTC.

The chain carries TRBV6-6 and TRBJ2-5, with 10 bases aligning to TRBD1. Trimming removed 5 bases from V and 2 bases from J; junction bases left unmatched: 8. The CDR3 runs to 16 residues. Germline assignment: CDR1 MNHNY and CDR2 SVGAGI (reference sequence). The CDR3 DNA reads as TGTGCCAGCAGTATGACAGGGGGCCGGGATCAAGAGACCCAGTACTTC. Its translation is CASSMTGGRDQETQYF.

This clonotype has a handful of counts. The genes are TRBV20-1 and TRBJ1-2; tentative D call: TRBD1 (5 bases). In germline, CDR1 is DFQATT, CDR2 SNEGSKA (reference sequence). The CDR3 totals 12 residues. Between the trimmed V and J ends, which lost 3 bases and 4 bases, there was a span of 9 bases. The CDR3 DNA is TGCAGTGCTAGGGGACCGAGCTATGGCTACACCTTC. Amino acids: CSARGPSYGYTF.

In this sample, this clonotype turned up once. This sequence joins TRBV24-1 and TRBJ2-5; TRBD1 matches 8 bases. This CDR3 is built from 18 residues. The germline V gene encodes CDR1 KGHDR and CDR2 SFDVKD. V lost 5 bases, J lost 2 bases, and 15 bases stayed unmatched. CDR3 coding DNA: TGTGCCACCAGTGCCTCAAAATCAGGGGGCAGGGAGCAAGAGACCCAGTACTTC. The encoded protein is CATSASKSGGREQETQYF.

The CDR3: CASSLGQWANEKLFF. In DNA, the CDR3 is TGTGCCAGCAGCTTAGGACAGTGGGCTAATGAAAAACTGTTTTTT. The chain joins TRBV13 to TRBJ1-4; D not certain. V was cut by 0 bases and J by 3 bases, with 8 bases left in between. Germline lookup yields CDR1 PRHDT and CDR2 FYEKMQ (reference sequence). The CDR3 is made up of 15 amino acids.

The chain links TRBV12-3 or TRBV12-4 to TRBJ2-6, with D tentatively TRBD1 or TRBD2 (5 bases each). The CDR3 extends over 16 amino acids. V was cut by 6 bases and J by 2 bases, with 14 bases left in between. CDR3 bases: TGTGCCAGCAGCCAACTGAGGGGTACTGGGGCCAACGTCCTGACTTTC. Encoded protein: CASSQLRGTGANVLTF.

This clonotype was counted between two and nine times. V usage is TRBV6-5 and J usage is TRBJ1-4; TRBD1 might be the D (5 bases). Germline values: CDR1 MNHEY, CDR2 SVGAGI. Trimming cost V 5 bases and J 8 bases, with 18 bases left between them. The CDR3 extends over 15 amino acids. The DNA for the CDR3 is TGTGCCAGCAGTGGATCCGGGACTTCAGCGGAAAAACTGTTTTTT. Protein: CASSGSGTSAEKLFF.

The chain employs TRBV9 and TRBJ2-3; D is uncertain. CDR1 SGDLS and CDR2 YYNGEE come from the germline V gene. The V end was cut by 3 bases, the J end by 0 bases, with 11 bases between. The CDR3 loop spans 15 amino acids. The CDR3 DNA sequence: TGTGCCAGCAGCGGAGGAGCAGCTAGCACAGATACGCAGTATTTT. This sequence encodes CASSGGAASTDTQYF.

J is TRBJ2-5 and V is TRBV20-1; the D is unclear. The germline gives CDR1 DFQATT, CDR2 SNEGSKA (reference sequence). Trimming removed 5 bases at V and 5 bases at J, with 6 bases between. CDR3 length: 10 residues. CDR3 protein: CSAAPETQYF. The CDR3 nucleotides read TGCAGTGCTGCTCCGGAGACCCAGTACTTC.